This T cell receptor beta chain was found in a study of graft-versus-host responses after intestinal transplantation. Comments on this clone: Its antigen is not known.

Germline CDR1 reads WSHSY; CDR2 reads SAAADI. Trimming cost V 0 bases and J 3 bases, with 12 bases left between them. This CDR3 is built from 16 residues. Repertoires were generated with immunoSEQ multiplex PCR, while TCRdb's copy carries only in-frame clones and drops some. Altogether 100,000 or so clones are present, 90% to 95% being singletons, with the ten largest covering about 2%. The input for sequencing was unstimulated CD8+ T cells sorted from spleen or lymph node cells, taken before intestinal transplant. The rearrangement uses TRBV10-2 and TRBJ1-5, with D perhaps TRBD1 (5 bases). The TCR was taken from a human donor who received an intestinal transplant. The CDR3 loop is CASSESGRAHNQPQHF. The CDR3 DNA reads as TGCGCCAGCAGTGAGTCCGGCAGGGCGCACAATCAGCCCCAGCATTTT.